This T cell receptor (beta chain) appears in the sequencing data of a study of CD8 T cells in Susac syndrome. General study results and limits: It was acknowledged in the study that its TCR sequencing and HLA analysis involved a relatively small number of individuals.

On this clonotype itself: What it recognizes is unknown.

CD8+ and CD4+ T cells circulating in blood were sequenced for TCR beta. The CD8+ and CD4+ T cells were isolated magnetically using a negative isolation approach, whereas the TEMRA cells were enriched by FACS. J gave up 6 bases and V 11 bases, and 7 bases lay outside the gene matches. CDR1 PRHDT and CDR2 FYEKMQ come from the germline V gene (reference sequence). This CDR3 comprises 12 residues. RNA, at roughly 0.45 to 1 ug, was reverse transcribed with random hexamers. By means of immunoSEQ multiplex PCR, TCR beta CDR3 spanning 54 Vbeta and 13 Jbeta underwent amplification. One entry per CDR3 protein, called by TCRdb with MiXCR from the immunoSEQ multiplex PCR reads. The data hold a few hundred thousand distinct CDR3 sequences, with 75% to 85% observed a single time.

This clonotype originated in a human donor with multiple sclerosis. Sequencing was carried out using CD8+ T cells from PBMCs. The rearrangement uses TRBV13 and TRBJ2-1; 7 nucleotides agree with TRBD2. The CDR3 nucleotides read TGTGCCGCGGGGGAGTTACCCAATGAGCAGTTCTTC. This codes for CAAGELPNEQFF.